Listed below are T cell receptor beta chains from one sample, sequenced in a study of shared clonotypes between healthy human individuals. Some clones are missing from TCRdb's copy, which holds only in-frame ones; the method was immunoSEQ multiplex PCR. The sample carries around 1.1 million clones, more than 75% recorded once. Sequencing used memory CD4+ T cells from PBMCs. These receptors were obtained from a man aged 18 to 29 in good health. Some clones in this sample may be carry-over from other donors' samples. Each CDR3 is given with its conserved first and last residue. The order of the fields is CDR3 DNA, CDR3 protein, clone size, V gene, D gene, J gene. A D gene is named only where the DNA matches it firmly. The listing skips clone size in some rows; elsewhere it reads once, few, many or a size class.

CDR3nt: TGTGCCAGCAGCCCGCGAACAGGGTCCGGAAACACCATATATTTT
CDR3aa: CASSPRTGSGNTIYF
abundance: once
v_gene: TRBV9
d_gene: NA
j_gene: TRBJ1-3

CDR3nt: TGCAGCGTTGTCGGCGGGAGAGAGTCGGAGACCCAGTACTTC
CDR3aa: CSVVGGRESETQYF
abundance: NA
v_gene: TRBV29-1
d_gene: TRBD2
j_gene: TRBJ2-5

CDR3nt: TGTGCCAGCTCACCAGGGGCTGCTGGAAACACCATATATTTT
CDR3aa: CASSPGAAGNTIYF
abundance: NA
v_gene: TRBV18
d_gene: NA
j_gene: TRBJ1-3

CDR3nt: TGTGCCAGCAGTGAGGGTGGCAGATGGGCTTTCTTT
CDR3aa: CASSEGGRWAFF
abundance: few
v_gene: TRBV6-1
d_gene: NA
j_gene: TRBJ1-1

CDR3nt: TGTGCCAGCAGCACATTATGGATGGGATCCAGCACAGATACGCAGTATTTT
CDR3aa: CASSTLWMGSSTDTQYF
abundance: NA
v_gene: TRBV27
d_gene: NA
j_gene: TRBJ2-3

CDR3nt: TGTGCCAGCCGGGCTTCAACGGGGAACACTGAAGCTTTCTTT
CDR3aa: CASRASTGNTEAFF
abundance: few
v_gene: TRBV6-4
d_gene: NA
j_gene: TRBJ1-1

CDR3nt: TGTGCCAGCAGGCCCTTGACTGGGCGGTTGGGGTATGGCTACACCTTC
CDR3aa: CASRPLTGRLGYGYTF
abundance: NA
v_gene: TRBV28
d_gene: NA
j_gene: TRBJ1-2

CDR3nt: TGTGCCAGCAGCGTAGTCGGATCCGAGCAGTTCTTC
CDR3aa: CASSVVGSEQFF
abundance: NA
v_gene: TRBV9
d_gene: NA
j_gene: TRBJ2-1

CDR3nt: TGTGCCAGCAGCTATTCGCACCATCCGACTACAGAACTTAGCGGGAGGGCCTCCGAGCAGTACTTC
CDR3aa: CASSYSHHPTTELSGRASEQYF
abundance: NA
v_gene: TRBV6-8
d_gene: TRBD2
j_gene: TRBJ2-7

CDR3nt: TGCGCCAGCAGCTTAAACACCGGGGAGCTGTTTTTT
CDR3aa: CASSLNTGELFF
abundance: NA
v_gene: TRBV5-1
d_gene: NA
j_gene: TRBJ2-2

CDR3nt: TGTGCCAGCAGCTCCGACGGGAACTATGGCTACACCTTC
CDR3aa: CASSSDGNYGYTF
abundance: NA
v_gene: TRBV5-4
d_gene: NA
j_gene: TRBJ1-2

CDR3nt: TGCGCCAGCAGCTTGGAGCGGCGGCGATACAATGAGCAGTTCTTC
CDR3aa: CASSLERRRYNEQFF
abundance: NA
v_gene: TRBV5-1
d_gene: NA
j_gene: TRBJ2-1

CDR3nt: TGTGCCAGCAGCCTTCTAGCGGGAGGGAGGGAGACCCAGTACTTC
CDR3aa: CASSLLAGGRETQYF
abundance: NA
v_gene: TRBV5-6
d_gene: TRBD2
j_gene: TRBJ2-5

CDR3nt: TGTGCCAGCAGTGGTCGACAGGAGTCCGAGCAGTACTTC
CDR3aa: CASSGRQESEQYF
abundance: NA
v_gene: TRBV6-1
d_gene: NA
j_gene: TRBJ2-7

CDR3nt: TGCGCCAGCAGCGGAGGGACAGGGGGCTCTGGCTACACCTTC
CDR3aa: CASSGGTGGSGYTF
abundance: NA
v_gene: TRBV5-1
d_gene: TRBD1
j_gene: TRBJ1-2

CDR3nt: TGTGCCAGCAGTTACTCGTACGGGGACAGATACAATGAGCAGTTCTTC
CDR3aa: CASSYSYGDRYNEQFF
abundance: NA
v_gene: TRBV6-5
d_gene: TRBD1
j_gene: TRBJ2-1

CDR3nt: TGTGCCAGCTCACCCCGGGTCCCCTCCACCGACACTGAAGCTTTCTTT
CDR3aa: CASSPRVPSTDTEAFF
abundance: NA
v_gene: TRBV18
d_gene: NA
j_gene: TRBJ1-1

CDR3nt: TGCGCCAGCAGCCAAGTGGGGGCTAGCAATCAGCCCCAGCATTTT
CDR3aa: CASSQVGASNQPQHF
abundance: NA
v_gene: TRBV4-1
d_gene: NA
j_gene: TRBJ1-5

CDR3nt: TGCAGCGTGGACAGGGAAGATACGCAGTATTTT
CDR3aa: CSVDREDTQYF
abundance: NA
v_gene: TRBV29-1
d_gene: TRBD1
j_gene: TRBJ2-3

CDR3nt: TGTGCCAGCAGGTTATTTACAGTTAACTATGGCTACACCTTC
CDR3aa: CASRLFTVNYGYTF
abundance: NA
v_gene: TRBV6-1
d_gene: NA
j_gene: TRBJ1-2

CDR3nt: TGTGCCAGCACGACGAGGGCAACGAACACCGGGGAGCTGTTTTTT
CDR3aa: CASTTRATNTGELFF
abundance: NA
v_gene: TRBV2
d_gene: NA
j_gene: TRBJ2-2

CDR3nt: TGCGCCAGCACGCGGACGGAAAGCTCTGGAAACACCATATATTTT
CDR3aa: CASTRTESSGNTIYF
abundance: NA
v_gene: TRBV4-1
d_gene: NA
j_gene: TRBJ1-3

CDR3nt: TGCGCCAGCAGTTCTACAGGGGGCAGTACTGGAAACACCATATATTTT
CDR3aa: CASSSTGGSTGNTIYF
abundance: NA
v_gene: TRBV5-1
d_gene: TRBD1
j_gene: TRBJ1-3

CDR3nt: TGTGCCAGCAGCTTTAGCTTCTCGGGGGCCAACGTCCTGACTTTC
CDR3aa: CASSFSFSGANVLTF
abundance: NA
v_gene: TRBV11-2
d_gene: NA
j_gene: TRBJ2-6

CDR3nt: TGTGCCAGCTCCCCCGGGGGCAGTTCCTACGAGCAGTACTTC
CDR3aa: CASSPGGSSYEQYF
abundance: few
v_gene: TRBV11-3
d_gene: NA
j_gene: TRBJ2-7

CDR3nt: TGTGCCAGCAGCTTAGCAGCAGGGCGGAATGAGCAGTTCTTC
CDR3aa: CASSLAAGRNEQFF
abundance: NA
v_gene: TRBV11-2
d_gene: NA
j_gene: TRBJ2-1

CDR3nt: TGTGCCAGCAGTTGGGGGGGCCTAGCGGGAGCCTATGAGCAGTTCTTC
CDR3aa: CASSWGGLAGAYEQFF
abundance: NA
v_gene: TRBV28
d_gene: TRBD2
j_gene: TRBJ2-1

CDR3nt: TGTGCCAGCAGGCGGGGCTCAACTAATGAAAAACTGTTTTTT
CDR3aa: CASRRGSTNEKLFF
abundance: NA
v_gene: TRBV27
d_gene: NA
j_gene: TRBJ1-4

CDR3nt: TGTGCCAGCAGCTTGTTAGACTCCTACAATGAGCAGTTCTTC
CDR3aa: CASSLLDSYNEQFF
abundance: many
v_gene: TRBV5-6
d_gene: NA
j_gene: TRBJ2-1

CDR3nt: TGTGCCAGCAGTGAAAAGGGAGGCTCCTCCTACGAGCAGTACTTC
CDR3aa: CASSEKGGSSYEQYF
abundance: NA
v_gene: TRBV2
d_gene: NA
j_gene: TRBJ2-7

CDR3nt: TGCGCCAGCAGCCGTGGCGCAGGGTCTGCCTATGGCTACACCTTC
CDR3aa: CASSRGAGSAYGYTF
abundance: NA
v_gene: TRBV4-3
d_gene: NA
j_gene: TRBJ1-2

CDR3nt: TGTGCCAGCAAAATTCGGAGGGGTTCCTACGAGCAGTACTTC
CDR3aa: CASKIRRGSYEQYF
abundance: NA
v_gene: TRBV11-2
d_gene: NA
j_gene: TRBJ2-7

CDR3nt: TGTGCCAGCAGCCGGACAGGGGACACTGAAGCTTTCTTT
CDR3aa: CASSRTGDTEAFF
abundance: NA
v_gene: TRBV11-2
d_gene: TRBD1
j_gene: TRBJ1-1

CDR3nt: TGTGCCATCAGTGTCGGGGGGGCAGGCTATGGCTACACCTTC
CDR3aa: CAISVGGAGYGYTF
abundance: NA
v_gene: TRBV10-3
d_gene: NA
j_gene: TRBJ1-2

CDR3nt: TGTGCCAGCAGCTCAAGGTGGGGGGAGACTGAAGCTTTCTTT
CDR3aa: CASSSRWGETEAFF
abundance: NA
v_gene: TRBV11-2
d_gene: NA
j_gene: TRBJ1-1

CDR3nt: TGTGCCATGGCCGGGACTAGCGGGAGAGACAATGAGCAGTTCTTC
CDR3aa: CAMAGTSGRDNEQFF
abundance: NA
v_gene: TRBV10-3
d_gene: TRBD2
j_gene: TRBJ2-1

CDR3nt: TGTGCCTCCACATTGAGGTCGGGGGGGAACATTCAGTACTTC
CDR3aa: CASTLRSGGNIQYF
abundance: NA
v_gene: TRBV30
d_gene: TRBD2
j_gene: TRBJ2-4

CDR3nt: TGCAGCGTTGAGCGACAGGGGAAAGAGACCCAGTACTTC
CDR3aa: CSVERQGKETQYF
abundance: NA
v_gene: TRBV29-1
d_gene: TRBD1
j_gene: TRBJ2-5

CDR3nt: TGCGCCAGCAGCTCAAGGCGGGACAGGGGAGGGCAAGAGACCCAGTACTTC
CDR3aa: CASSSRRDRGGQETQYF
abundance: few
v_gene: TRBV5-1
d_gene: TRBD1
j_gene: TRBJ2-5

CDR3nt: TGTGCCACATCTGGGACGGAAAAACCTCCCTACGAGCAGTACTTC
CDR3aa: CATSGTEKPPYEQYF
abundance: NA
v_gene: TRBV28
d_gene: NA
j_gene: TRBJ2-7

CDR3nt: TGTGCCAGCAGTTACTCTTCGATCGGTCGAACTGAAGCTTTCTTT
CDR3aa: CASSYSSIGRTEAFF
abundance: NA
v_gene: TRBV6-6
d_gene: NA
j_gene: TRBJ1-1

CDR3nt: TGCGCCAGCAGCTCGGGAGGGGATACGCAGTATTTT
CDR3aa: CASSSGGDTQYF
abundance: NA
v_gene: TRBV5-1
d_gene: TRBD2
j_gene: TRBJ2-3

CDR3nt: TGTGCCAGCAGCTTAGAGGGGGCATACACTGAAGCTTTCTTT
CDR3aa: CASSLEGAYTEAFF
abundance: once
v_gene: TRBV7-9
d_gene: TRBD1
j_gene: TRBJ1-1

CDR3nt: TGTGCCAGCAGTCGACAGGTGGACGGGGAGCTGTTTTTT
CDR3aa: CASSRQVDGELFF
abundance: many
v_gene: TRBV2
d_gene: NA
j_gene: TRBJ2-2

CDR3nt: TGCAGTGCTAGAGATCCAAGGGGAAACACCTTC
CDR3aa: CSARDPRGNTF
abundance: NA
v_gene: TRBV20-1
d_gene: NA
j_gene: TRBJ1-2

CDR3nt: TGTGCCACCAAGACAGCCAACTATGGCTACACCTTC
CDR3aa: CATKTANYGYTF
abundance: NA
v_gene: TRBV28
d_gene: NA
j_gene: TRBJ1-2

CDR3nt: TGTGCCAGCAGCCTCCATTCTGGGGGGAGCGGCACCGGGGAGCTGTTTTTT
CDR3aa: CASSLHSGGSGTGELFF
abundance: NA
v_gene: TRBV4-2
d_gene: NA
j_gene: TRBJ2-2

CDR3nt: TGTGCCAGCTCAGCGACCGAGGATGATACGCAGTATTTT
CDR3aa: CASSATEDDTQYF
abundance: NA
v_gene: TRBV18
d_gene: NA
j_gene: TRBJ2-3

CDR3nt: TGTGCCAGCAAAGGGGCATCGGGAGAGGGCTACACCTTC
CDR3aa: CASKGASGEGYTF
abundance: NA
v_gene: TRBV25-1
d_gene: NA
j_gene: TRBJ1-2

CDR3nt: TGTGCCAGCAGCATAACAGGGCTTGGCAATCAGCCCCAGCATTTT
CDR3aa: CASSITGLGNQPQHF
abundance: NA
v_gene: TRBV6-5
d_gene: NA
j_gene: TRBJ1-5

CDR3nt: TGTGCCTGGAGGACAGGGCCAGCCAAAAACATTCAGTACTTC
CDR3aa: CAWRTGPAKNIQYF
abundance: NA
v_gene: TRBV30
d_gene: TRBD1
j_gene: TRBJ2-4

CDR3nt: TGTGCCAGTAGTACCCAGGACGGCTACAATCAGCCCCAGCATTTT
CDR3aa: CASSTQDGYNQPQHF
abundance: NA
v_gene: TRBV19
d_gene: NA
j_gene: TRBJ1-5

CDR3nt: TGCGCCAGCTGCGCCGGGCCCGGGGGCGGCGATGAGCAGTTCTTC
CDR3aa: CASCAGPGGGDEQFF
abundance: NA
v_gene: TRBV10-1
d_gene: NA
j_gene: TRBJ2-1

CDR3nt: TGTGCCAGCTCCTCCTGGGGGGGGACCCTTGCCTACACCTTC
CDR3aa: CASSSWGGTLAYTF
abundance: NA
v_gene: TRBV6-1
d_gene: NA
j_gene: TRBJ1-2

CDR3nt: TGTGCCAGCAGTTTTGGGGGAGGAGGGACCGGGGAGCTGTTTTTT
CDR3aa: CASSFGGGGTGELFF
abundance: NA
v_gene: TRBV28
d_gene: NA
j_gene: TRBJ2-2

CDR3nt: TGTGCCAGCAGTCCGGGGGACGGCGGGAATGAAAAACTGTTTTTT
CDR3aa: CASSPGDGGNEKLFF
abundance: NA
v_gene: TRBV27
d_gene: NA
j_gene: TRBJ1-4

CDR3nt: TGTGCCAGCAGTCTCGTGGAGCAAGAGACCCAGTACTTC
CDR3aa: CASSLVEQETQYF
abundance: once
v_gene: TRBV7-6
d_gene: NA
j_gene: TRBJ2-5

CDR3nt: TGCAGTGCCTATGGCGGCTACACTCAGTACTTC
CDR3aa: CSAYGGYTQYF
abundance: NA
v_gene: TRBV20-1
d_gene: NA
j_gene: TRBJ2-4

CDR3nt: TGTGCCAGCAGCCACAGGGGGCAAGATGGCTACACCTTC
CDR3aa: CASSHRGQDGYTF
abundance: NA
v_gene: TRBV5-4
d_gene: TRBD1
j_gene: TRBJ1-2